The rows below give T cell receptor beta chains drawn from one sample of a study of blood T cell repertoires in COVID-19. TCRdb's table, derived via immunoSEQ multiplex PCR, lists solely in-frame clones and lacks some. The sample lists 140,000 or so clones; approximately 90% were seen once. The specimen sequenced was peripheral blood. These receptors all stem from a woman aged 50 to 60 with active or convalescent COVID-19. CDR3s include the opening cysteine and the closing phenylalanine or tryptophan. The order of the fields is V gene, clone size, J gene, D gene, CDR3 DNA, CDR3 protein. A D gene is named only where the DNA matches it firmly. Size values are once, few and many counts, or a class for expanded clones, and some rows have none.

>TRBV6-2/TRBV6-3|.|TRBJ1-5|TRBD1
TGTGCCAGCAGTCCCGGGACAGGGTTAAGCAATCAGCCCCAGCATTTT
CASSPGTGLSNQPQHF
>TRBV5-4|.|TRBJ2-3|.
TGTGCCAGCAGCTTGGAAGGGGCCAGCACAGATACGCAGTATTTT
CASSLEGASTDTQYF
>TRBV5-1|few|TRBJ2-7|TRBD2
TGCGCCAGCAGCTTGTTTGCGGGGGACGAGCAGTACTTC
CASSLFAGDEQYF
>TRBV10-3|.|TRBJ1-1|TRBD1
TGTGCCATCAGCCGGACAGGAGGCCACACTGAAGCTTTCTTT
CAISRTGGHTEAFF
>TRBV5-8|.|TRBJ2-2|TRBD2
TGTGCCAGCAGCCCTAGGACTAGCGGGAGATCCACCGGGGAGCTGTTTTTT
CASSPRTSGRSTGELFF
>TRBV19|.|TRBJ1-2|TRBD1
TGTGCCAGTAGTGCGCGATCGGGACAGAATAACTATGGCTACACCTTC
CASSARSGQNNYGYTF
>TRBV27|.|TRBJ2-1|TRBD1
TGTGCCAGCAGCCGACAGGGGATGGGAGAGCAGTTCTTC
CASSRQGMGEQFF
>TRBV7-9|.|TRBJ2-1|TRBD2
TGTGCCAGCAGTCCCCAGCGGGGGGTTTACAATGAGCAGTTCTTC
CASSPQRGVYNEQFF
>TRBV19|.|TRBJ1-5|.
TGTGCCAGTGCCCGAGGGGGGGCAGATCAGCCCCAGCATTTT
CASARGGADQPQHF
>TRBV10-3|.|TRBJ1-5|TRBD1
TGTGCCATCAGCCCAGGGGGGAATGATCAGCCCCAGCATTTT
CAISPGGNDQPQHF
>TRBV6-1|.|TRBJ2-5|TRBD2
TGTGCCAGCAGTGAAGCTGGACTAGCGATTGAGACCCAGTACTTC
CASSEAGLAIETQYF
>TRBV16|.|TRBJ1-2|.
TGTGCCAGCAGCCAATCGCAGACAGGACCCTATGGCTACACCTTC
CASSQSQTGPYGYTF
>TRBV5-6|.|TRBJ1-2|.
TGTGCCAGCAGCTTTAAGGGGTCAGGGGTCCTCTATGGCTACACCTTC
CASSFKGSGVLYGYTF
>TRBV5-1|.|TRBJ1-6|TRBD1
TGCGCCAGCAGCCTCGACAGGGAACACTCACCCCTCCACTTT
CASSLDREHSPLHF
>TRBV7-7|few|TRBJ1-2|TRBD1
TGTGCTAGCAGCTTTCGGGACAGGGGGTCCAGGGCCTTC
CASSFRDRGSRAF
>TRBV7-2|.|TRBJ1-5|.
TGTGCCAGCAGCTTAGACGGGATAAGTAGCAATCAGCCCCAGCATTTT
CASSLDGISSNQPQHF
>TRBV18|.|TRBJ1-4|.
TGTGCCAGCTCACCGCCGCAGATGAATGAAAAACTGTTTTTT
CASSPPQMNEKLFF
>TRBV5-8|.|TRBJ2-1|TRBD2
TGTGCCAGCAGCGGTAGCGGGAGAACCTTCTCCAACAATGAGCAGTTCTTC
CASSGSGRTFSNNEQFF
>TRBV28|once|TRBJ1-1|.
TGTGCCAGCAGTTTAGGGGGCGGTAGGAACACTGAAGCTTTCTTT
CASSLGGGRNTEAFF
>TRBV7-2|.|TRBJ1-1|.
TGTGCCAGCAGCTTATTTCAGGGGAGGAACACTGAAGCTTTCTTT
CASSLFQGRNTEAFF
>TRBV30|.|TRBJ1-5|.
TGTGCCTGGAGCGCCCTGGGAGGGGCAAGCGGTCAGCCCCAGCATTTT
CAWSALGGASGQPQHF
>TRBV19|.|TRBJ2-7|TRBD1
TGTGCCAGTAGTGCGCTAGGACAGGGAATCCACGAGCAGTACTTC
CASSALGQGIHEQYF
>TRBV15|.|TRBJ2-2|.
TGTGCCACCAGCAGACCTCGACAGAAAAACACCGGGGAGCTGTTTTTT
CATSRPRQKNTGELFF
>TRBV7-3|.|TRBJ2-1|.
TGTGCCAGCAGCTTCCGTCCCCGGGGAGATGAGCAGTTCTTC
CASSFRPRGDEQFF
>TRBV6-6|.|TRBJ2-1|TRBD2
TGTGCCAGCTCCATAGCGGGGGGGTACAATGAGCAGTTCTTC
CASSIAGGYNEQFF
>TRBV2|.|TRBJ1-2|.
TGTGCCAGCAGTAATCGGGGGTCAGGAGGAGGCTACACCTTC
CASSNRGSGGGYTF
>TRBV6-5|.|TRBJ1-3|.
TGTGCCAGCAAGACCTCGGAAGGGAGAGGAAACACCATATATTTT
CASKTSEGRGNTIYF
>TRBV24-1|.|TRBJ2-7|TRBD1
TGTGCCACCAGTGACACGACAGGGAAAAAGTACGAGCAGTACTTC
CATSDTTGKKYEQYF
>TRBV7-9|.|TRBJ2-2|.
TGTGCCAGCAGCCGGTGGGTGGACAGGAACACCGGGGAGCTGTTTTTT
CASSRWVDRNTGELFF
>TRBV10-3|once|TRBJ2-7|TRBD2
TGTGCCATCAGTGAGTCGAGCGGGAGCCTCTCCTACGAGCAGTACTTC
CAISESSGSLSYEQYF
>TRBV25-1|.|TRBJ2-7|TRBD2
TGTGCCAGCAGTGGCGGGGGGTTAGGCGACGAGCAGTACTTC
CASSGGGLGDEQYF
>TRBV7-2|.|TRBJ1-4|.
TGTGCCAGCAGCTATAGACAGGTCATGGGTCAGGAAAAACTGTTTTTT
CASSYRQVMGQEKLFF
>TRBV12-3/TRBV12-4|few|TRBJ2-7|.
TGTGCCAGCAGTTCCACAGGGATTAACGAGCAGTACTTC
CASSSTGINEQYF
>TRBV4-1|.|TRBJ2-3|.
TGCGCCAGCAGCAAACTAGCCCTCGGCACAGATACGCAGTATTTT
CASSKLALGTDTQYF
>TRBV10-3|few|TRBJ1-5|.
TGTGCCACCCACGGACAGTATAGCAATCAGCCCCAGCATTTT
CATHGQYSNQPQHF
>TRBV7-2|.|TRBJ1-1|TRBD1
TGTGCCAGCAGCTCACGACAGGGGGCCAGAACTGAAGCTTTCTTT
CASSSRQGARTEAFF
>TRBV28|.|TRBJ1-5|.
TGTGCCAGCAGTTTCGGCAGGGCCAATCAGCCCCAGCATTTT
CASSFGRANQPQHF
>TRBV7-9|once|TRBJ2-1|.
TGTGCCAGCAGCTCGAGCGGCTCCTCGGGTAATGAGCAGTTCTTC
CASSSSGSSGNEQFF
>TRBV7-2|.|TRBJ2-1|.
TGTGCCAGCAGCTTAGTAGCGGACAATGAGCAGTTCTTC
CASSLVADNEQFF
>TRBV18|.|TRBJ1-1|TRBD1
TGTGCCAGCTCACCTACAGGGGGGAACACTGAAGCTTTCTTT
CASSPTGGNTEAFF
>TRBV6-2/TRBV6-3|.|TRBJ1-1|.
TGTGCCAGCAGTTTTACGGTGAACACTGAAGCTTTCTTT
CASSFTVNTEAFF
>TRBV6-5|.|TRBJ2-7|TRBD2
TGTGCCAGCGAGACGCGGGGGATGCAGTACTTC
CASETRGMQYF
>TRBV7-9|.|TRBJ2-1|TRBD2
TGTGCCAGCAGCCCCCCACTAGCGTATGATTACAATGAGCAGTTCTTC
CASSPPLAYDYNEQFF
>TRBV11-1|.|TRBJ1-1|.
TGTGCCAGCAGCTTAGGCACGGCGGGGACTGAAGCTTTCTTT
CASSLGTAGTEAFF
>TRBV4-1|.|TRBJ1-5|TRBD1
TGCGCCAGCAGGTCTTGGACAGGGAACGGTCAGCCCCAGCATTTT
CASRSWTGNGQPQHF
>TRBV7-2|.|TRBJ1-5|.
TGTGCCAGCAGCTTAGGACAGCGAGAGCCCCAGCATTTT
CASSLGQREPQHF
>TRBV10-3|.|TRBJ1-3|TRBD1
TGTGCCATCAGCTGGGACAGGGGCCTAGACCTCTCTGGAAACACCATATATTTT
CAISWDRGLDLSGNTIYF
>TRBV19|.|TRBJ1-5|.
TGTGCCAGTCTCCGGGAGGGTCGCCAGCCCCAGCATTTT
CASLREGRQPQHF
>TRBV6-2/TRBV6-3|.|TRBJ2-7|TRBD1
TGTGCCAGCAGTTACCCGGGACAGGGCAAGCAGTACTTC
CASSYPGQGKQYF
>TRBV11-2|.|TRBJ1-2|.
TGTGCCAGCAGCTTAGTCGTAGGGGCGCAAGACTATGGCTACACCTTC
CASSLVVGAQDYGYTF
>TRBV6-5|.|TRBJ1-2|.
TGTGCCAGCAAAAAGCAGGGTTATGGCTACACCTTC
CASKKQGYGYTF
>TRBV4-2|.|TRBJ1-1|.
TGTGCCAGCAGCCAGCCGCCGTCGGGCACTGAAGCTTTCTTT
CASSQPPSGTEAFF